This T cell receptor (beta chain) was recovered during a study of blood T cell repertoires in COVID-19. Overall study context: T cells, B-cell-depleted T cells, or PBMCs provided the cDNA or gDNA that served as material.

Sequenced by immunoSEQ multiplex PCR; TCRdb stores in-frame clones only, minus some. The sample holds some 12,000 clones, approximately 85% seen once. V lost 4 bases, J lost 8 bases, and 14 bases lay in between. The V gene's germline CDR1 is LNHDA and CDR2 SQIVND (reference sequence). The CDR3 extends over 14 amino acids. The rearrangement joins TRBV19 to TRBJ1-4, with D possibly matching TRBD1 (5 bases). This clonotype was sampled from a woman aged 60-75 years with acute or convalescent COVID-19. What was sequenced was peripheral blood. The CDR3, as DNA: TGTGCCAGTAGTAGGGCAGGGCAAAAAGAAAAACTGTTTTTT. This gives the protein CASSRAGQKEKLFF.